This entry concerns a single TCR beta chain. This entry comes from a study of blood T cell repertoires in COVID-19. As for the study in general: PBMCs, B-cell-depleted T cells, or T cells provided the cDNA or gDNA that made up the material.

In the original workflow: Estimated nucleated cell counts came from reference gene primer amplification. Generated by immunoSEQ multiplex PCR, the TCRdb table keeps only in-frame clones and is missing some. The DNA was the basis for D and trimming; V, J and clone size are from that table. The table includes about 110,000 clones, over 75% detected once. V dropped 2 bases and J dropped 4; count of bases not matched to a gene: 12. In germline, CDR1 is SGHTA, CDR2 FQGNSA. There are 18 residues in the CDR3. Sequenced input: peripheral blood. The TCR was taken from a woman between 45 and 60 years old with acute or convalescent COVID-19. This rearrangement joins TRBV7-2 to TRBJ2-7; 12 nucleotides line up with TRBD2. The CDR3 DNA is TGTGCCAGCAGCTTAAACCCTAGCGGGGGGGCGTCTATTTACGAGCAGTACTTC. Protein product: CASSLNPSGGASIYEQYF.